These 9 T cell receptor beta chains were sequenced from one sample in a study of identical twins. TCRdb re-analysed the 5' RACE reads in MiXCR, keeping a single row per CDR3 protein. The data contain roughly 1,500,000 distinct CDR3 sequences, around 29% of them singletons. The source material was cord blood. The source is a newborn girl in good health.

The V and J genes are TRBV10-3 and TRBJ2-3; TRBD1 aligns across 7 bases. With 6 bases clipped from V and 0 bases from J, the junction kept 9 bases outside the gene matches. CDR3 length: 16 amino acids. CDR1 is ENHRY, CDR2 SYGVKD, per germline. In DNA form, the CDR3 reads TGTGCCATCAGAACCGGGACAGCCCTTAGCACAGATACGCAGTATTTT. This encodes CAIRTGTALSTDTQYF.

The V call is TRBV6-1, the J call TRBJ1-1; 9 nucleotides match TRBD1. The CDR3 covers 16 residues. CDR1 is MNHNS, CDR2 SASEGT, per germline. J was trimmed by 5 bases and V by 6 bases; bases with no gene match: 13. CDR3 amino acids: CASRRGPGQGGTEAFF. The CDR3 coding sequence is TGTGCCAGCAGACGAGGCCCGGGACAGGGAGGAACTGAAGCTTTCTTT.

This clonotype appeared a few times. The V and J genes are TRBV7-8 and TRBJ2-4; D is unresolved. V was trimmed by 3 bases and J by 0 bases, leaving 9 bases between them. The CDR3 length is 15 residues. CDR1 and CDR2 (germline): SGHVS, FQNEAQ. The CDR3 bases are TGTGCCAGCAGCTTTCCGACTCTAGCCAAAAACATTCAGTACTTC. Its translation: CASSFPTLAKNIQYF. The entire variable domain, with the rest obtained from reference TRBV7-8 and TRBJ2-4, is as follows: GAGVSQSPRYKVAKRGQDVALRCDPISGHVSLFWYQQALGQGPEFLTYFQNEAQLDKSGLPSDRFFAERPEGSVSTLKIQRTQQEDSAVYLCASSFPTLAKNIQYFGAGTRLSVL.

V is TRBV7-8 and J is TRBJ1-2; D is perhaps TRBD1 (5 bases). Trimming took 0 bases from V and 6 from J, leaving 17 bases between them. This CDR3 is 16 amino acids long. Germline V gene data show CDR1 as SGHVS and CDR2 as FQNEAQ. CDR3 in DNA: TGTGCCAGCAGCTTAGCCCGGACAATACAAGCTAATGGCTACACCTTC. Protein: CASSLARTIQANGYTF.

This clonotype was counted a few times. The chain carries TRBV20-1 and TRBJ2-5, with D possibly being TRBD1 (6 bases). Germline lookup yields CDR1 DFQATT and CDR2 SNEGSKA (reference sequence). CDR3 length equals 11 residues. V gave up 4 bases and J gave up 5 bases, with 8 bases separating them. The CDR3 coding sequence is TGCAGTGCTACCACAGGGGAGACCCAGTACTTC. It is translated as CSATTGETQYF.

The rearrangement links TRBV10-2 to TRBJ2-1, with 13 bases that match TRBD2. The CDR3 extends over 17 amino acids. CDR1 is WSHSY and CDR2 is SAAADI in the germline V gene. J lost 6 bases, V lost 0 bases, and 5 bases had no gene match. The CDR3 region has the DNA TGCGCCAGCAGTGAGTCGAGACTAGCGGGGGGTCTCAATGAGCAGTTCTTC. It is translated as CASSESRLAGGLNEQFF.

Only a few counts were recorded for this clonotype. The genes are TRBV20-1 and TRBJ2-1, with D unclear. The CDR3 contains 9 residues. The germline gives CDR1 DFQATT, CDR2 SNEGSKA (reference sequence). V was shortened by 3 bases and J by 10 bases, with 4 bases between the two germline ends. CDR3 protein: CSASPEQFF. The CDR3 region has the DNA TGCAGTGCTAGCCCAGAGCAGTTCTTC.

This clonotype has more than one count but fewer than ten. V and J are TRBV3-1 and TRBJ2-3; possible D gene TRBD1, 5 bases. V was shortened by 8 bases and J by 2 bases, with 8 bases between the two germline ends. The germline CDR1 and CDR2 sequences are LGHDT and YNNKEL (reference sequence). The CDR3 covers 12 residues. The CDR3 DNA reads as TGTGCCAGCGGGGCCACCACAGATACGCAGTATTTT. Its translation: CASGATTDTQYF.

In this sample, this clonotype turned up once. The gene calls are TRBV7-2 and TRBJ2-3; D gene ambiguous. CDR3 length equals 14 residues. The germline V gene encodes CDR1 SGHTA and CDR2 FQGNSA. Trimming took 3 bases from V and 2 from J, leaving 9 bases between them. The CDR3 region is CASSFGPLTDTQYF. DNA for the CDR3: TGTGCCAGCAGCTTCGGGCCCCTCACAGATACGCAGTATTTT. The whole variable domain, filled in from reference TRBV7-2 and TRBJ2-3, reads GAGVSQSPSNKVTEKGKDVELRCDPISGHTALYWYRQSLGQGLEFLIYFQGNSAPDKSGLPSDRFSAERTGGSVSTLTIQRTQQEDSAVYLCASSFGPLTDTQYFGPGTRLTVL.